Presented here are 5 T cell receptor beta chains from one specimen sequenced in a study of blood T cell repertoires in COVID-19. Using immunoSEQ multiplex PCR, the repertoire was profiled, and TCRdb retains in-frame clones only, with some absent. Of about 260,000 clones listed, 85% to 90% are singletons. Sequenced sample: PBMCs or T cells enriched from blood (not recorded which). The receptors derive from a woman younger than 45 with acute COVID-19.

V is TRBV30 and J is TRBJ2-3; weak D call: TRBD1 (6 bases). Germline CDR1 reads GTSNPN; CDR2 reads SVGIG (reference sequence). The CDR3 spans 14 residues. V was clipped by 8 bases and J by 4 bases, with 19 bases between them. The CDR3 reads CAGTQGLAADTQYF. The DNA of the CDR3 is TGTGCCGGTACCCAGGGGTTGGCCGCAGATACGCAGTATTTT. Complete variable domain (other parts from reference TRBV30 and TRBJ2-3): SQTIHQWPATLVQPVGSPLSLECTVEGTSNPNLYWYRQAAGRGLQLLFYSVGIGQISSEVPQNLSASRPQDRQFILSSKKLLLSDSGFYLCAGTQGLAADTQYFGPGTRLTVL.

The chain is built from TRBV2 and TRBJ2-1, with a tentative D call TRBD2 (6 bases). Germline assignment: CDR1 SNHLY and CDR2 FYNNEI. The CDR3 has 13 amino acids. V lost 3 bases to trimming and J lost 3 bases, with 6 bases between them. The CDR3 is CASSEGGYNEQFF. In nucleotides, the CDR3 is TGTGCCAGCAGTGAGGGGGGCTACAATGAGCAGTTCTTC.

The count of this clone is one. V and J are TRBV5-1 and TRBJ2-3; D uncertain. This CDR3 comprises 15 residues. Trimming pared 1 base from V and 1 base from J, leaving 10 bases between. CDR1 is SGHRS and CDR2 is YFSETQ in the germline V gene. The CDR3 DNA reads TGCGCCAGCAGCTTGTACTCCCCCCGCACAGATACGCAGTATTTT. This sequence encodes CASSLYSPRTDTQYF.

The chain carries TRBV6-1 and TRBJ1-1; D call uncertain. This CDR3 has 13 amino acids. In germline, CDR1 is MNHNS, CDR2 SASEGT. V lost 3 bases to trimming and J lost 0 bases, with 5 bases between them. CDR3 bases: TGTGCCAGCAGTGACAAAATGAACACTGAAGCTTTCTTT. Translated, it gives CASSDKMNTEAFF.

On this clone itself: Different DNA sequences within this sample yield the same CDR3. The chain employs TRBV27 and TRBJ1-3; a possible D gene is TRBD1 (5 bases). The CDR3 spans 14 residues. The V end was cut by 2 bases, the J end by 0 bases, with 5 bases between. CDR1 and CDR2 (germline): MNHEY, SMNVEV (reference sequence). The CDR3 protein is CASSLTGSGNTIYF. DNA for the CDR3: TGTGCCAGCAGTTTAACAGGCTCTGGAAACACCATATATTTT.